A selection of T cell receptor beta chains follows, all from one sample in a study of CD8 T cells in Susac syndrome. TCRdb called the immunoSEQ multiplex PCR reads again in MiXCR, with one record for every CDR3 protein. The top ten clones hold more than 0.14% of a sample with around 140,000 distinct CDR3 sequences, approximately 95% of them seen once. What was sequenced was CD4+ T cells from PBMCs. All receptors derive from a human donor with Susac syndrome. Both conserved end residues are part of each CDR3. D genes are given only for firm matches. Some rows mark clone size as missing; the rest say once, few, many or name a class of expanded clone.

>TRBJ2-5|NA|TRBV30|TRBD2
TGTGCCTGGATGTTGCGGGGGGTCCAAGAGACCCAGTACTTC
CAWMLRGVQETQYF
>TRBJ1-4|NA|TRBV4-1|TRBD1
TGCGCCAGCAGCCCGGGACTGACAGGGGGAAATGAAAAACTGTTTTTT
CASSPGLTGGNEKLFF
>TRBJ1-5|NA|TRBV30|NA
TGTGCCTGGACCCAGGGGAGCAATCAGCCCCAGCATTTT
CAWTQGSNQPQHF
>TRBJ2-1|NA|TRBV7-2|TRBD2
TGTGCCAGCAGCGGGGCTCTAGCGGGGGTCTACAATGAGCAGTTCTTC
CASSGALAGVYNEQFF
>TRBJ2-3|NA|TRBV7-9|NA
TGTGCCAGCTGGACAGTCACAGATACGCAGTATTTT
CASWTVTDTQYF
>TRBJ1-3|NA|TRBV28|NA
TGTGCCAGCGAGACGGCCGCCTCTGGAAACACCATATATTTT
CASETAASGNTIYF
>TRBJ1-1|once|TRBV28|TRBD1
TGTGCCAGCAGCCCCCAGGGACAGGGGGCCGGTGAAGCTTTCTTT
CASSPQGQGAGEAFF
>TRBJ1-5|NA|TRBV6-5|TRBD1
TGTGCCAGCACCCCCCTAGGGGGCCCCCAGCATTTT
CASTPLGGPQHF
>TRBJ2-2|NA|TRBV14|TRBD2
TGTGCCAGCAGCCCAAGACTAGCCTCGAACACCGGGGAGCTGTTTTTT
CASSPRLASNTGELFF
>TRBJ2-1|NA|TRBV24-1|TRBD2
TGTGCCACCAGCGATCACAGCGGGAGGGCCCGGGATGAGCAGTTCTTC
CATSDHSGRARDEQFF
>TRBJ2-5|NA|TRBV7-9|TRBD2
TGTGCCAGCAGCTTAGCGGCGGGAGTGGGGCAAGAGACCCAGTACTTC
CASSLAAGVGQETQYF
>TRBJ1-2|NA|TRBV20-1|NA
TGCAGTGCTAGCGACGGGACCGCGAACTATGGCTACACCTTC
CSASDGTANYGYTF
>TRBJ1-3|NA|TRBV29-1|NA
TGCAGCGTTGAAGGGGTTGGAAACACCATATATTTT
CSVEGVGNTIYF
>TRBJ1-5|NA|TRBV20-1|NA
TGCAGTGCTAGAGATGTGGGGCTCCCTCAGCCCCAGCATTTT
CSARDVGLPQPQHF
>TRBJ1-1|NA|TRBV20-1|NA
TGCAGTGCTACCGTTGGGCGGACTATGGAAGCTTTCTTT
CSATVGRTMEAFF
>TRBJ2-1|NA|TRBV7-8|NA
TGTGCCAGCAGCTTAGTACCAGGGTCCAATGAGCAGTTCTTC
CASSLVPGSNEQFF
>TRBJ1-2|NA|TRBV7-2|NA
TGTGCCAGCAGCTTACGGTTACCTCTTTCCGGCTACACCTTC
CASSLRLPLSGYTF
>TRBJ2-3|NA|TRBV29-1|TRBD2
TGCAGCGTCCGGACTAGCGGGGAGAGCACAGATACGCAGTATTTT
CSVRTSGESTDTQYF
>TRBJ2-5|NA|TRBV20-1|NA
TGCAGTGCTAGAAGGCCTAGCGAGGTCCAAGAGACCCAGTACTTC
CSARRPSEVQETQYF
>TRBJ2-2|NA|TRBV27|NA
TGTGCCAGCGGCGGTAAGGGGGAGCTGTTTTTT
CASGGKGELFF
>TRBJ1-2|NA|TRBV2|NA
TGTGCCAGCAGTGAAGGGGGCAGGGGCAACTATGGCTACACCTTC
CASSEGGRGNYGYTF
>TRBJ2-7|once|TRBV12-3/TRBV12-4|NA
TGTGCCAGCAGCCAAAGGCTAGTACCCCACGAGCAGTACTTC
CASSQRLVPHEQYF
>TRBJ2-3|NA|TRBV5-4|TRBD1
TGTGCCAGCACCCACAGGGGGCGCGGAGATACGCAGTATTTT
CASTHRGRGDTQYF
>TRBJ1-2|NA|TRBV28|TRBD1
TGTGCCAGCAGTTCTACCGGGACAGGGAAGGGTGGCTACACCTTC
CASSSTGTGKGGYTF
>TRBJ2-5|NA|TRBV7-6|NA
TGTGCCAGCAGCTCTCCGGACCATCACGAGACCCAGTACTTC
CASSSPDHHETQYF
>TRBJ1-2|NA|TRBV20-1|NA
TGCAGTGCGCGTTGGGGGGTATTTGATGGCTACACCTTC
CSARWGVFDGYTF
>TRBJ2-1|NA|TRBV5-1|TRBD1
TGCGCCAGCAGCTCCGTTGTGGTACGGTGGGACAGGACGAGCGATGAGCAGTTCTTC
CASSSVVVRWDRTSDEQFF